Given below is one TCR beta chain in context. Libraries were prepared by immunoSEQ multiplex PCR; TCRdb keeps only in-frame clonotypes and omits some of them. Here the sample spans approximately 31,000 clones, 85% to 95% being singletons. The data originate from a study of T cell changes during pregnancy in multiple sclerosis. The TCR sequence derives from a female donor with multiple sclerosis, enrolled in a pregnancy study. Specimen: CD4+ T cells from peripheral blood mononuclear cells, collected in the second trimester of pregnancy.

The CDR3 region is CASSFPGREGGYTF. In DNA, the CDR3 is TGCGCCAGCAGCTTCCCAGGGAGGGAGGGAGGCTACACCTTC. The V gene is TRBV5-1, the J gene TRBJ1-2; tentatively, D is TRBD1 (5 bases). CDR1 SGHRS and CDR2 YFSETQ come from the germline V gene. This CDR3 has 14 residues. Trimming removed 2 bases at V and 8 bases at J, with 16 bases between. Together with reference TRBV5-1 and TRBJ1-2, the CDR3 gives the full variable domain: KAGVTQTPRYLIKTRGQQVTLSCSPISGHRSVSWYQQTPGQGLQFLFEYFSETQRNKGNFPGRFSGRQFSNSRSEMNVSTLELGDSALYLCASSFPGREGGYTFGSGTRLTVV.